This TCR beta chain originates from a study of T cell responses to AZD1222 COVID-19 vaccine. The CDR3 covers 14 residues. From germline, CDR1 is SGHTA and CDR2 FQGNSA. V was trimmed by 2 bases and J by 2 bases, leaving 10 bases between them. Comment on this clone: Its antigen is still unknown.

TCRdb's copy holds only in-frame clones and misses some; the assay was immunoSEQ multiplex PCR. This table holds approximately 120,000 clones, about 87% found once. Points from the study as a whole: As reported, nearly half of all spike-specific TCRs target variant regions that are unmutated. Mostly white British, mostly female donors; authors suggested clonal diversity may be underestimated. Spike-spanning, vaccine-associated CD4 TCRs were dominant at 160-218 and 743-854. Spike-specific TCR breadth and depth rose after two AZD1222 doses.

The sequencing used peripheral blood, collected on day 0 of AZD1222 vaccination. The receptor was isolated from an adult in good health. The chain carries TRBV7-2 and TRBJ2-7, with D possibly being TRBD1 (5 bases). CDR3 nucleotide sequence: TGTGCCAGCAGCTTACATCAGGGCCCCTACGAGCAGTACTTC. Translated: CASSLHQGPYEQYF.